A few counts support the clone carrying this T cell receptor (beta chain). Its antigen is currently unknown. This sample stems from a study of OX40 agonist ivuxolimab in advanced cancers. Broader study findings: Both blood CD4+ and CD8+ T cells showed clonal growth by week 6 at 0.1 to 3.0 mg/kg.

The CDR3 runs 13 residues. Trimming stripped 3 bases from V and 6 bases from J, with 9 bases between. Germline CDR1 reads MDHEN; CDR2 reads SYDVKM. Profiled with immunoSEQ multiplex PCR; TCRdb holds only in-frame clones, not every one. This table holds about 15,000 clones, around 80% found once. The sequence was collected from an adult with an advanced solid tumor such as melanoma, head and neck, liver or kidney cancer. J is TRBJ2-1 and V is TRBV28; weak D call: TRBD2 (6 bases). The sequences come from CD4+ or CD8+ T cells sorted from blood, collected in a trial of the OX40 agonist ivuxolimab. CDR3 loop: CASSFVTSNEQFF. The DNA of the CDR3 is TGTGCCAGCAGTTTTGTGACTAGCAATGAGCAGTTCTTC.